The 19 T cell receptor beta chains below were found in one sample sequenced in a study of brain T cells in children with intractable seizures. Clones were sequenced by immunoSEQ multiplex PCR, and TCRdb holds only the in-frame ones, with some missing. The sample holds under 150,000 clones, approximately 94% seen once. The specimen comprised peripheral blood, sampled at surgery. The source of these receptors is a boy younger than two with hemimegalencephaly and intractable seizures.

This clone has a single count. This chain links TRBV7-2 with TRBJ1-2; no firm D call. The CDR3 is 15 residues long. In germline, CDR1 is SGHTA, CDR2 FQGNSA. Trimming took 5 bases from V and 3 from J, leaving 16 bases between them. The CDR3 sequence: CASSLTPTADYGYTF. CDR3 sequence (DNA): TGTGCCAGCAGCCTCACCCCCACAGCGGACTATGGCTACACCTTC.

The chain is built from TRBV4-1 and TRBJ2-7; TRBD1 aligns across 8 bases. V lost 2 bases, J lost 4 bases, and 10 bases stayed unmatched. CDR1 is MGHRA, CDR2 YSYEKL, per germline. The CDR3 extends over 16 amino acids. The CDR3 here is CASSQRFRTGTYEQYF. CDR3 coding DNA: TGCGCCAGCAGCCAAAGATTCCGGACAGGGACATACGAGCAGTACTTC.

The CDR3 sequence: CASSFHRDTEAFF. CDR3 bases: TGTGCCAGCAGTTTCCACCGGGACACTGAAGCTTTCTTT. The rearrangement uses TRBV6-6 and TRBJ1-1; D gene ambiguous. This CDR3 is built from 13 residues. Germline lookup yields CDR1 MNHNY and CDR2 SVGAGI (reference sequence). Trimming stripped 4 bases from V and 3 bases from J, with 9 bases between.

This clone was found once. In DNA form, the CDR3 reads TGTGCCAGCAGTTACTCGACGTCTGGGACAGATAGAACAGATACGCAGTATTTT. Its translation: CASSYSTSGTDRTDTQYF. The rearrangement joins TRBV6-2 or TRBV6-3 to TRBJ2-3; TRBD1 aligns across 7 bases. Trimming cost V 0 bases and J 3 bases; bases outside gene matches: 12. This CDR3 has 18 residues. Germline assignment: CDR1 MNHEY and CDR2 SVGEGT.

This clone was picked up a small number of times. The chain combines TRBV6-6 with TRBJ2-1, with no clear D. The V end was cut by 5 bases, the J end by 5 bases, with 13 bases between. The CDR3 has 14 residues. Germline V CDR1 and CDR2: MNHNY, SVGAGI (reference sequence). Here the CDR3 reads CASSPQTLDNEQFF. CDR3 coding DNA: TGTGCCAGCAGTCCTCAAACCTTGGACAATGAGCAGTTCTTC.

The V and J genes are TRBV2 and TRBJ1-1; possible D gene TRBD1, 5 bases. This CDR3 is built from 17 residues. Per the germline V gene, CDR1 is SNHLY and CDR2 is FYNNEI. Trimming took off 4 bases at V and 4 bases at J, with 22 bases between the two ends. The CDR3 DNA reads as TGTGCCAGCAGTGGGGGACGGGTCCGCTCGGGGGGCACTGAAGCTTTCTTT. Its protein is CASSGGRVRSGGTEAFF.

The CDR3 coding sequence is TGTGCCAGCAGGTCAACTCTAGCGGGAGGAGGTCTCGCCGGGGAGCTGTTTTTT. Its protein is CASRSTLAGGGLAGELFF. The genes are TRBV5-5 and TRBJ2-2, with TRBD2 identical over 11 bases. The CDR3 length is 18 residues. Trimming at V came to 5 bases and at J to 6 bases, leaving 15 bases not matched to a gene. Germline lookup yields CDR1 SGHKS and CDR2 YYEKEE (reference sequence). Together with reference TRBV5-5 and TRBJ2-2, the CDR3 gives the full variable domain: DAGVTQSPTHLIKTRGQQVTLRCSPISGHKSVSWYQQVLGQGPQFIFQYYEKEERGRGNFPDRFSARQFPNYSSELNVNALLLGDSALYLCASRSTLAGGGLAGELFFGEGSRLTVL.

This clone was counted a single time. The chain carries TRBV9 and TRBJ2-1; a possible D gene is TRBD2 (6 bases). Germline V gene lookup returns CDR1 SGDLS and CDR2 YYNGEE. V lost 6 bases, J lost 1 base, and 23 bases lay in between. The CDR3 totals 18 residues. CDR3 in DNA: TGTGCCAGCACTCGAATTAGCGGTATCCGCCTTTCCTACAATGAGCAGTTCTTC. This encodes CASTRISGIRLSYNEQFF.

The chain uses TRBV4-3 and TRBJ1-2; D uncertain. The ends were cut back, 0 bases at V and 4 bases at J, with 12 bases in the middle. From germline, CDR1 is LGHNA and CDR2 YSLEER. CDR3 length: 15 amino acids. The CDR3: CASSQDLIGGYGYTF. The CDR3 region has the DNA TGCGCCAGCAGCCAAGATTTGATAGGCGGCTATGGCTACACCTTC.

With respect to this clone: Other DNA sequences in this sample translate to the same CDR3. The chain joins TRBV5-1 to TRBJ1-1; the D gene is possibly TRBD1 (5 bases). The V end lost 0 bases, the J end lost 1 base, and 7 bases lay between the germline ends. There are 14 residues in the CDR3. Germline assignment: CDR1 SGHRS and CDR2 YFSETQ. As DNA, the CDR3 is TGCGCCAGCAGCTTGGGGGGCGGGAACACTGAAGCTTTCTTT. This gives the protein CASSLGGGNTEAFF.

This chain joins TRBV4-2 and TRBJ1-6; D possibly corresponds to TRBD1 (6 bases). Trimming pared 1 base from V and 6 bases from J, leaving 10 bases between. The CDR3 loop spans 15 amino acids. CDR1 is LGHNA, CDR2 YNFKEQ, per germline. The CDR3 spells CASSQGGQGNSPLHF. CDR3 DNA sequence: TGTGCCAGCAGCCAAGGGGGGCAGGGTAATTCACCCCTCCACTTT.

CDR3 DNA sequence: TGTGCCAGCAGCTTGCATCTTGCGCCGACTTACAATGAGCAGTTCTTC. Protein: CASSLHLAPTYNEQFF. The V call is TRBV7-3, the J call TRBJ2-1; D not certain. With 3 bases removed from V and 4 bases from J, the gap between germline ends came to 16 bases. Germline V gives CDR1 SGHTA, CDR2 FQGTGA. This CDR3 comprises 16 residues.

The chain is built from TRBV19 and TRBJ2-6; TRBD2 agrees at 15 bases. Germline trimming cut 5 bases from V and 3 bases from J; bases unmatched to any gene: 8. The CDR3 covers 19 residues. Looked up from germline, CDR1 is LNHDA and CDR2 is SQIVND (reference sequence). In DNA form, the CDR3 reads TGTGCCAGTAGTCCCTCAGGGACTAGCGGGAGGCTTGGGGCCAACGTCCTGACTTTC. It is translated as CASSPSGTSGRLGANVLTF.

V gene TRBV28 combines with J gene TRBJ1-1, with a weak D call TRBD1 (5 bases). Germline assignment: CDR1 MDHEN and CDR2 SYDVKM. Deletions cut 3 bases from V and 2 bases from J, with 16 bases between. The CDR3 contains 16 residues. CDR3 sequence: CASSLLDIGLNTEAFF. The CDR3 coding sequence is TGTGCCAGCAGTTTGTTGGACATAGGGCTAAACACTGAAGCTTTCTTT.

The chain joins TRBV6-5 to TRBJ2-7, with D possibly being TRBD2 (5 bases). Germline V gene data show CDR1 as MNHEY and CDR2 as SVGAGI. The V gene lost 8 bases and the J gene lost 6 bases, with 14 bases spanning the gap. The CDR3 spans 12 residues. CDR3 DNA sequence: TGTGCCAGCGGTCCCTGGGCGGGCGAGCAGTACTTC. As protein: CASGPWAGEQYF.

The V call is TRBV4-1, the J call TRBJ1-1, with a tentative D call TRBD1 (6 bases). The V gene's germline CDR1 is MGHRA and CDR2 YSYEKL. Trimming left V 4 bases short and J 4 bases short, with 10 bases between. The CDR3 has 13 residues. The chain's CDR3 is CASSPRGGTEAFF. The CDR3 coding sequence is TGCGCCAGCAGCCCCAGAGGGGGCACTGAAGCTTTCTTT.

CDR3 sequence: CASKGLVNEQFF. Here the CDR3 DNA reads TGTGCCAGTAAGGGACTAGTCAATGAGCAGTTCTTC. The V gene is TRBV28, the J gene TRBJ2-1, with 8 bases matching TRBD2. The V segment lost 9 bases and the J segment 6 bases; nucleotides outside the gene matches: 4. CDR1 is MDHEN, CDR2 SYDVKM, per germline. This CDR3 is 12 amino acids long.

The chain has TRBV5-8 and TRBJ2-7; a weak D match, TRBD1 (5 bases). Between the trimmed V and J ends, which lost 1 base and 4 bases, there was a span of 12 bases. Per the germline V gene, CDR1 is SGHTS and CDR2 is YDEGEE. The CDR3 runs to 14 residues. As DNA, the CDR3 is TGTGCCAGCAGCTTGAGGGGATCCCTTTACGAGCAGTACTTC. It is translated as CASSLRGSLYEQYF.

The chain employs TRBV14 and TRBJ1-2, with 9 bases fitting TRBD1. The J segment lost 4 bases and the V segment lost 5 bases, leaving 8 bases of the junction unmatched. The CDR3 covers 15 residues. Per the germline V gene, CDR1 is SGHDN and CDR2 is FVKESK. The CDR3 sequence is CASSNRTGAFYGYTF. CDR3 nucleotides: TGTGCCAGCAGCAACAGGACAGGGGCCTTCTATGGCTACACCTTC.